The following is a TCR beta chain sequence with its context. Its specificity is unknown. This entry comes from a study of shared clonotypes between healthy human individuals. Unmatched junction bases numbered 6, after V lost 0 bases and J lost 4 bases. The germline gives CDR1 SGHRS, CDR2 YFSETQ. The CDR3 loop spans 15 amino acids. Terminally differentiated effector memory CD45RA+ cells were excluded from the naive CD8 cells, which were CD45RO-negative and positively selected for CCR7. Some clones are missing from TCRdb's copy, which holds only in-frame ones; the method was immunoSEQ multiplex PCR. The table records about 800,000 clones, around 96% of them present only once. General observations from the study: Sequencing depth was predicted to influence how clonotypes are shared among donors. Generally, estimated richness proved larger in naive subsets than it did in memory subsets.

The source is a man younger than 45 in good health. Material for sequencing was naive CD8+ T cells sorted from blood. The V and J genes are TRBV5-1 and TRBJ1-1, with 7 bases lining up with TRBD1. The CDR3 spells CASSLGQGFGTEAFF. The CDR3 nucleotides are TGCGCCAGCAGCTTGGGACAGGGCTTTGGCACTGAAGCTTTCTTT.